This T cell receptor beta chain was profiled in a study of cytomegalovirus exposure and HLA in healthy donors. Overall study: Findings of an earlier analysis included over 95 million unique TCR beta sequences from about 180 million T cells. General study points: Productive rates of about 90% or about 30% were seen for most TCR beta V segments in an earlier analysis. A later analysis linked a missense variant in DCLRE1C to the trimming of TCR beta V and J genes.

For this clone: Its matching antigen is unknown.

The PCR used 60 Vbeta and 13 Jbeta primers. This table comes from immunoSEQ multiplex PCR, and its TCRdb copy is limited to in-frame clones, with some not included. Found here are about 76,000 clones, 78% of them singletons; the top ten hold roughly 8.9%. Trimming removed 6 bases from V and 7 bases from J; junction bases left unmatched: 2. Germline V gene data show CDR1 as MDHEN and CDR2 as SYDVKM. This CDR3 is 12 amino acids long. The chain joins TRBV28 to TRBJ1-2; 10 bases align to TRBD1. Sequencing input: PBMCs. This receptor was obtained from a middle-aged woman in good health and CMV-seropositive. CDR3 residues: CASRTGGVGYTF. The DNA for the CDR3 is TGTGCCAGCAGGACAGGGGGCGTTGGCTACACCTTC.